The rows below give T cell receptor beta chains drawn from one sample of a study of monozygotic twins with inflammatory bowel disease. For each CDR3 protein, TCRdb gives one entry from its re-call of the 5' RACE reads, without DNA. The sample has 85,000 to 110,000 distinct CDR3 sequences. Sequencing used blood. The source is a human donor with ulcerative colitis or Crohn's disease, or a healthy co-twin of an affected twin (not recorded which). Each CDR3 is given with its conserved first and last residue. Fields, in order: J gene, V gene, CDR3 protein.

j_call: TRBJ1-4; v_call: TRBV11-2; cdr3_aa: CASSLVHSGGPNEKLFF
j_call: TRBJ1-4; v_call: TRBV29-1; cdr3_aa: CSVRPPNEKLFF
j_call: TRBJ2-2; v_call: TRBV4-2; cdr3_aa: CASSQDLLTSGRLGTGELFF
j_call: TRBJ1-1; v_call: TRBV5-1; cdr3_aa: CASSHGAQAASRGAFF
j_call: TRBJ2-6; v_call: TRBV29-1; cdr3_aa: CSVGVSGANVLTF
j_call: TRBJ1-1; v_call: TRBV12-3/TRBV12-4; cdr3_aa: CASSLAQTEAFF
j_call: TRBJ2-5; v_call: TRBV28; cdr3_aa: CASSPVGETQYF
j_call: TRBJ1-6; v_call: TRBV7-2; cdr3_aa: CASRRPGGNSPLHF
j_call: TRBJ2-2; v_call: TRBV27; cdr3_aa: CASTTGGAYSTGELFF
j_call: TRBJ2-7; v_call: TRBV7-2; cdr3_aa: CASSLPGGPYEQYF
j_call: TRBJ2-5; v_call: TRBV5-1; cdr3_aa: CASSGGGETQYF
j_call: TRBJ1-1; v_call: TRBV5-5; cdr3_aa: CASSLVTGGYTEAFF
j_call: TRBJ1-4; v_call: TRBV6-2/TRBV6-3; cdr3_aa: CASRPRDSVDEKLFF
j_call: TRBJ2-3; v_call: TRBV6-5; cdr3_aa: CASSRKDTQYF
j_call: TRBJ1-1; v_call: TRBV4-1; cdr3_aa: CASSFSAPIRANTEAFF
j_call: TRBJ2-2; v_call: TRBV18; cdr3_aa: CASSPLSGTGRTGELFF
j_call: TRBJ2-3; v_call: TRBV5-6; cdr3_aa: CASSFSMGTDTQYF